This TCR beta chain was captured by sequencing in a study of CD8 T cells in ankylosing spondylitis. At least ten counts were recorded for this clonotype. Its antigen is unknown. This CDR3 has 15 residues. Germline values: CDR1 SGHTS, CDR2 YDEGEE. The ends were cut back, 3 bases at V and 0 bases at J, with 13 bases in the middle. Study outcomes and limitations: Disease-associated clones were CD8+ and fairly uncommon in peripheral blood.

TCRdb re-called the 5' RACE reads through MiXCR, storing one row per CDR3 protein. This table holds approximately 200,000 distinct CDR3 sequences, approximately 13% found once. The chain combines TRBV5-8 with TRBJ2-7; D may be TRBD1 or TRBD2 (5 bases each). The specimen sequenced was blood, either unsorted or a sorted T cell fraction (not recorded which). This receptor was identified in a female donor with ankylosing spondylitis or in good health (not recorded which). The CDR3 DNA reads TGTGCCAGCAGCTGGGGGAACGGAGTCTCCTACGAGCAGTACTTC. It codes for CASSWGNGVSYEQYF.